This T cell receptor beta chain was observed in a study of Graves' ophthalmopathy and Graves' hyperthyroidism. The length of the CDR3 is 11 residues. V shed 5 bases and J shed 5 bases, with 6 bases lying between them. Amplified material comprised TCR beta CDR3 regions derived from RNA transcripts. Second-round multiplex PCR came after a first-round RT-PCR that employed HTBI primers. TCRdb fed the multiplex PCR reads into MiXCR, producing one record per CDR3 protein. Among approximately 210,000 distinct CDR3 sequences listed, under 30% were seen once. Certain patients were not enrolled. These were patients with other autoimmune diseases, uncontrolled infections, pregnancy or lactation. The table lists this clonotype with many counts.

The receptor comes from a man in his forties or fifties with Graves' ophthalmopathy. The sequenced material came from peripheral blood. The rearrangement joins TRBV12-3 or TRBV12-4 to TRBJ1-2; a possible D gene is TRBD1 (6 bases). CDR3 DNA sequence: TGTGCCAGCAGTACAGGGTATGGCTACACCTTC. Residues: CASSTGYGYTF.